The present T cell receptor beta chain was sequenced within a study of T cells in Graves' hyperthyroidism and ophthalmopathy (dated by TCRdb to the late 2010s). Study-wide context: Peripheral blood was collected at initial diagnosis, before any treatment. A discovery cohort of about a hundred patients, roughly 43 with Graves' ophthalmopathy and roughly 59 with stable Graves' hyperthyroidism, was used to find distinguishing TCR V-J signatures. Prospective prediction of ophthalmopathy was tested in an independent validation cohort of fewer than 20 hyperthyroidism patients and some 17 patients who later progressed to ophthalmopathy. The roughly 94 discovery patients were randomly split 7:3 into training and test sets. Thyroid tissue and blood T-cell repertoires from about six Graves' hyperthyroidism patients were also compared in the study. Once sampling was done, hyperthyroidism patients were given methimazole at a starting dose of 30 mg daily, whereas ophthalmopathy patients were given high-dose intravenous methylprednisolone. TCR Vbeta CDR3 sequencing of roughly 140 peripheral blood samples (over 40 ophthalmopathy, around 80 hyperthyroidism and about 17 progressor patients) is reported in the paper.

TCR beta CDR3 regions were amplified from RNA transcripts. For the first round of RT-PCR on the TCR CDR3, the HTBI primer set was used together with the Qiagen OneStep RT-PCR kit. A second multiplex PCR round built the libraries, followed by size selection and purification. Paired-end sequencing of the libraries was performed with 100 bp reads on an Illumina HiSeq2000. The authors processed their data as follows. SOAPnuke was used to process the raw data, with reads discarded if the reads contained adapters or uncalled bases, had a mean Phred below 15, or lacked an exact constant-primer or identifier match. COPE v1.2.5 was used to merge the high-quality paired reads, and each unique nucleotide sequence was defined as a clonotype. Clonotypes were aligned to IMGT TRBV, TRBD and TRBJ reference segments using MiTCR v1.1. The analysis included only V-J combinations with a frequency above 0.0001, which together covered 99% to 99.2% of the repertoires. The TCS score was defined as F50 (clonal expansion) divided by E x V (chaos), with BLOSUM62-based TCRdist calculated between CDR3 peptides within each V-J. Welch's t-statistics and random forest reduced roughly 530 V-J features to 10 to 15, which were used in a naive Bayes classifier (R e1071). Starting from the raw public reads, TCRdb applied fastp trimming at Q25, assembled clones with MiXCR and retained in-frame beta chains. Identical CDR3 protein sequences are pooled into one entry, listed with their most common genes and DNA. TCRdb's processing, not the study's, gives the V and J calls here. A total of about 400,000 distinct CDR3 sequences appear in this sample, about 14% of them only once. Around a fifth of the sample comes from the top ten.

The research as a whole found: A model built on a 13 V-J signature distinguished ophthalmopathy from stable hyperthyroidism, reaching about 89% sensitivity and about 81% specificity in cross-validation and 80%/75% in testing. In validation, the model predicted progression to ophthalmopathy with 60% to 71% sensitivity and about 73% specificity, a median of 6.5 months before onset. Most expanded thyroid clonotypes (frequency above 0.001) were also detected in blood, suggesting blood repertoires may reflect thyroid immune responses. No statistical method was used to fix the sample size in advance, and group allocation was not hidden from the investigators.

In the ophthalmopathy patients, disease was moderately to severely active, with a Clinical Activity Score of 3 or more, a NOSPECS grade of 4 or more, and a duration of less than 3 months. The study excluded patients with uncontrolled infections, other autoimmune diseases, pregnancy or lactation. Diagnoses relied on clinical symptoms, serum thyroxine and TRAb, thyroid ultrasound and orbital computed tomography. PBMCs were separated from 10 ml of fresh peripheral blood using Ficoll-Paque density gradient centrifugation. Total RNA was extracted using Trizol reagent, and RNA quality was assessed on an Agilent 2100 Bioanalyzer. This clonotype was counted at least ten times. Its antigen has not been determined. The input lacks base qualities; no much larger clone sits a single base away. The TCR comes from a woman in her thirties with Graves' ophthalmopathy. Source material: blood.

The bases are TGTGCCACCAGTGGTCTAGCGGGGGCAGGGGACACCGGGGAGCTGTTTTTT. Its protein product is CATSGLAGAGDTGELFF. The V and J segments used are TRBV24-1 and TRBJ2-2, with TRBD2 matching 10 junction bases. CDR1 KGHDR and CDR2 SFDVKD are derived from the germline V gene. Clipping removes 5 bases from V and 3 bases from J, with 8 as the unmatched junction base count. The CDR3 goes from the cysteine to the phenylalanine over 17 residues. Left in the record is the CDR3 DNA by itself, 51 bases read in frame from the first base.